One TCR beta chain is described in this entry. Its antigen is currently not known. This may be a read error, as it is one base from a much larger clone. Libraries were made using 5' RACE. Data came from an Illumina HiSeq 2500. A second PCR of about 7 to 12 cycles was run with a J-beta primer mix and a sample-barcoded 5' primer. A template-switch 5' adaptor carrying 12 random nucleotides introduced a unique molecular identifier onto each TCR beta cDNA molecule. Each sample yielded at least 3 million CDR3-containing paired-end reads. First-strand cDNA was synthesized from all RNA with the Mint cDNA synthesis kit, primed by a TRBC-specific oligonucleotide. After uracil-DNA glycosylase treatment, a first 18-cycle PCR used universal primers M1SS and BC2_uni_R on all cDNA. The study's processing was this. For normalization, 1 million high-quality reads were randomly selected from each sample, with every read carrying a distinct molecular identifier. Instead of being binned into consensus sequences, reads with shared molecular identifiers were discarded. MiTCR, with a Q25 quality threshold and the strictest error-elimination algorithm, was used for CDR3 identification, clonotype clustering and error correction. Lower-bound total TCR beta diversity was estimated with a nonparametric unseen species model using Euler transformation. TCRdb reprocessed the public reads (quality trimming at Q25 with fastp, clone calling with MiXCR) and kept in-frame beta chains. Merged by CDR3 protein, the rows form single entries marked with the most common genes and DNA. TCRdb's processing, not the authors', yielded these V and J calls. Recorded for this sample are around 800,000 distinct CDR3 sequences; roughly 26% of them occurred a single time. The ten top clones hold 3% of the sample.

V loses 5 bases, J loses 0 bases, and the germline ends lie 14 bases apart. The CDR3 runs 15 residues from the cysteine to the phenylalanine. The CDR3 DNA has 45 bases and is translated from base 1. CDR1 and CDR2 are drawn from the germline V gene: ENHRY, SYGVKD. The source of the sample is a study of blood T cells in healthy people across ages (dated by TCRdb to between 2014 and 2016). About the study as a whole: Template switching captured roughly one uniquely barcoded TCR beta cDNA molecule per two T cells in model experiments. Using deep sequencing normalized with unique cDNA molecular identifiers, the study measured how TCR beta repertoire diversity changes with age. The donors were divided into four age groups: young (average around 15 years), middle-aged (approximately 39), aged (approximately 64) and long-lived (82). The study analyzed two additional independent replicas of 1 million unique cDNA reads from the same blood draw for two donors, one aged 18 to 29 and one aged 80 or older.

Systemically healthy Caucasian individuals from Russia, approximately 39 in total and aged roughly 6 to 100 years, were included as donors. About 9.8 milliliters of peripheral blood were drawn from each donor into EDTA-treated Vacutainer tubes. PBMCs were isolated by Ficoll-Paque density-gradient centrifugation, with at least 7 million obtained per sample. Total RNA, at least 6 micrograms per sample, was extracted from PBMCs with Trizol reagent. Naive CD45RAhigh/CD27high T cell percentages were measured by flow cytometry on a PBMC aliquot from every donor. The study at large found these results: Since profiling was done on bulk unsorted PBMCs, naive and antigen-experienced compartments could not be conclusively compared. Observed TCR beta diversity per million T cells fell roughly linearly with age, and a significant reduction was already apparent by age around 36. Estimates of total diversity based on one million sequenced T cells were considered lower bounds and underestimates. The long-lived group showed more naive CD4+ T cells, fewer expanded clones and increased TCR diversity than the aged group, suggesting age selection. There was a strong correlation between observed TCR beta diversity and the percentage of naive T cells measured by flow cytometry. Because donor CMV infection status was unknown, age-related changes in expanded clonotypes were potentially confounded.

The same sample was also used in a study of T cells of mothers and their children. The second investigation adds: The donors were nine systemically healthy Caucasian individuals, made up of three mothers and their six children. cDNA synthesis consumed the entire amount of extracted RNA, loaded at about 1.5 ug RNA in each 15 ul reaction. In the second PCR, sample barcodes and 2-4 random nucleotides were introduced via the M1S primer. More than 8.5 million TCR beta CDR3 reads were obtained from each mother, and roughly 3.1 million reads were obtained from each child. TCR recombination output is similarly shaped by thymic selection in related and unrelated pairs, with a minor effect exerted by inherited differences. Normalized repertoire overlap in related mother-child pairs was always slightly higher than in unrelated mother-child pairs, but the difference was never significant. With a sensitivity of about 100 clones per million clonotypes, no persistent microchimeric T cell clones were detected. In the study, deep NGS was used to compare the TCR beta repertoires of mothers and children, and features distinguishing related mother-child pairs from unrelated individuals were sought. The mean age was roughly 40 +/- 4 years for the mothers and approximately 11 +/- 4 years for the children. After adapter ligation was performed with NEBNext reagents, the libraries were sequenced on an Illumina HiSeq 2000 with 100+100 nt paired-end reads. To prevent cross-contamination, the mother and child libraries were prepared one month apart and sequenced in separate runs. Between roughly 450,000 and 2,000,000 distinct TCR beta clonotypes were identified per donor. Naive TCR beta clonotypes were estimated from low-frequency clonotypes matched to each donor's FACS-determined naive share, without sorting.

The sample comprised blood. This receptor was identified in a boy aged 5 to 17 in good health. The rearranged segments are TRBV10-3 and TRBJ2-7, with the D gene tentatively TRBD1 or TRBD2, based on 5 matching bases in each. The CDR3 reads CAISRDGNFSYEQYF. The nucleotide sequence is TGTGCCATCAGTCGGGACGGGAACTTCTCCTACGAGCAGTACTTC.